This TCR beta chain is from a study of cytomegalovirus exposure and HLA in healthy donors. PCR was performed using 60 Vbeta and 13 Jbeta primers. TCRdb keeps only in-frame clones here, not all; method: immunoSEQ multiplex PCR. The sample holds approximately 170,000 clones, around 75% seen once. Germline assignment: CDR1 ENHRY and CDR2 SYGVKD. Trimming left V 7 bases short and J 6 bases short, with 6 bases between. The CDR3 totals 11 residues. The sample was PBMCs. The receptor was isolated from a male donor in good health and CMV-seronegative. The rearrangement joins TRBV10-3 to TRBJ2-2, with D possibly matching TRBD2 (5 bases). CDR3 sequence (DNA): TGTGCCATCATGCGGGCCGGGGAGCTGTTTTTT. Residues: CAIMRAGELFF.